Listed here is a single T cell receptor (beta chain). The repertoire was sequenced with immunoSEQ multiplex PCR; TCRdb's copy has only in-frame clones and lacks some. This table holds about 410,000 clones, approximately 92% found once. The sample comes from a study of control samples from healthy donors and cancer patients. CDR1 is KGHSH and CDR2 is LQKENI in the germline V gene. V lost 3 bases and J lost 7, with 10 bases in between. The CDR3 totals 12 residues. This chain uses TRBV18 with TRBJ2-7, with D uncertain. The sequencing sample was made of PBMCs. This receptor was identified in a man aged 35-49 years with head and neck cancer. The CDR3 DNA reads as TGTGCCAGCTCACCCACCCTTGGGGAGCAGTACTTC. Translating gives CASSPTLGEQYF.